This TCR beta chain was sequenced during a study of blood T cell repertoires in COVID-19. The CDR3 is made up of 15 amino acids. Germline V gene data show CDR1 as LNHDA and CDR2 as SQIVND (reference sequence). After removal of 10 bases from V and 3 bases from J, the junction contained 8 bases not matched to a gene. As processed by the authors: From reference gene primer amplification, estimates of nucleated cell counts were derived. The data were produced by immunoSEQ multiplex PCR, yet TCRdb's version contains in-frame clones alone and is incomplete. The D gene and trimming were derived from the DNA, and the V and J assignments and clone size from that table. This table holds approximately 300,000 clones, roughly 90% found once.

The origin of this receptor is a man aged 18 to 29 who had recovered from COVID-19. Sequenced input: peripheral blood. The chain recombines TRBV19 with TRBJ2-1; 11 positions agree with TRBD1. DNA for the CDR3: TGTGCCACCGGATATGGGACAGGGGGCTACAATGAGCAGTTCTTC. It codes for CATGYGTGGYNEQFF.